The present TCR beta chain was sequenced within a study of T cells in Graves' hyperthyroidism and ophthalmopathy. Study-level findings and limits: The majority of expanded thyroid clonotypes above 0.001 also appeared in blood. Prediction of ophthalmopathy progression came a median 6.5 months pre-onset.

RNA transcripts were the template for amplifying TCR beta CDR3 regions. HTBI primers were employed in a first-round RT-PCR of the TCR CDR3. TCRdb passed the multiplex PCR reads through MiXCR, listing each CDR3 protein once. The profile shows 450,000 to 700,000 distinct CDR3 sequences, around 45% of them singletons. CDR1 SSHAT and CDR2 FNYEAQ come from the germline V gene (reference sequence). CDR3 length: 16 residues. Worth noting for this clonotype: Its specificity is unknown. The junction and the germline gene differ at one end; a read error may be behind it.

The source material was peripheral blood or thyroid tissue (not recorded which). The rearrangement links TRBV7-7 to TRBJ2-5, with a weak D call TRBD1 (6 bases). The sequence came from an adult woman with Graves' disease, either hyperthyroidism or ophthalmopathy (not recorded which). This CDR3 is CASSPGRQVVGETQYF. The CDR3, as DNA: TGTGCTAGCAGCCCAGGGAGACAGGTTGTGGGAGAGACCCAGTACTTC.